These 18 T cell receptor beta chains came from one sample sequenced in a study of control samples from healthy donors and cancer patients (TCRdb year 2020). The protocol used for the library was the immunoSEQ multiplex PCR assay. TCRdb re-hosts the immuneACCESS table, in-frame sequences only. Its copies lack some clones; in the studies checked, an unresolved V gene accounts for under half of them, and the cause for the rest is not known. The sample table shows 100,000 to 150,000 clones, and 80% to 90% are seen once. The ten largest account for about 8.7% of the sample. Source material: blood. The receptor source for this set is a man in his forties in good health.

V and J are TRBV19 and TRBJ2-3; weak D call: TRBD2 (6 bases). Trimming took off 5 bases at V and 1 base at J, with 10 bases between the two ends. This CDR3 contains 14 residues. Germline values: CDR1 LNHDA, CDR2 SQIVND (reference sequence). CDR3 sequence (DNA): TGTGCCAGTAGTCCGGCGGGGCGCACAGATACGCAGTATTTT. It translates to CASSPAGRTDTQYF.

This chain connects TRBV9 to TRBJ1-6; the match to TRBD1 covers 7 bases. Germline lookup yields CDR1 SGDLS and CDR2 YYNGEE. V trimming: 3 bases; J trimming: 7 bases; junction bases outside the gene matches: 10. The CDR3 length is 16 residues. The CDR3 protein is CASSARQGSENSPLHF. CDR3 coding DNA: TGTGCCAGCAGCGCCCGACAGGGTTCGGAGAATTCACCCCTCCACTTT.

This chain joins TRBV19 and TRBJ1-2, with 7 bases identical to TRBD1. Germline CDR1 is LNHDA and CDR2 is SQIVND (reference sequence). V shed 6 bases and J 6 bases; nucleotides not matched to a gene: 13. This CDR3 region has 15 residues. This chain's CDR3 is CASSRGAGTLDGYTF. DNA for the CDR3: TGTGCCAGTAGCAGGGGGGCCGGGACACTCGATGGCTACACCTTC.

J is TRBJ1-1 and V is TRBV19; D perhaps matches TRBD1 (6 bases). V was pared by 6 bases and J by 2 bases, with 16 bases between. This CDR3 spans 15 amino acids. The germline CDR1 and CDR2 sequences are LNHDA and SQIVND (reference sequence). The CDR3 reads CASRRGRGGNTEAFF. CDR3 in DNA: TGTGCCAGTAGACGCGGCAGGGGAGGAAACACTGAAGCTTTCTTT.

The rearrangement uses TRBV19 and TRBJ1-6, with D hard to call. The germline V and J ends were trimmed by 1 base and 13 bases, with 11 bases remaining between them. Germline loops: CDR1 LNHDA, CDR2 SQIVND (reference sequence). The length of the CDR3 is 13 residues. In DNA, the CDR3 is TGTGCCAGTAGTATAGGTCGACTGGCGCCCCTCCACTTT. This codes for CASSIGRLAPLHF.

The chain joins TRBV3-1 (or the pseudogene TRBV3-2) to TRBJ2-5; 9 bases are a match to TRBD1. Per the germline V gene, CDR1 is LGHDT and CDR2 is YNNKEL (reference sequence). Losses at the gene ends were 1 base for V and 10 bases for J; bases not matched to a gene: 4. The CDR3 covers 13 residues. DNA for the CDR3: TGTGCCAGCAGCCAAGCTTTGACAGGGGGCCAGTACTTC. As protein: CASSQALTGGQYF.

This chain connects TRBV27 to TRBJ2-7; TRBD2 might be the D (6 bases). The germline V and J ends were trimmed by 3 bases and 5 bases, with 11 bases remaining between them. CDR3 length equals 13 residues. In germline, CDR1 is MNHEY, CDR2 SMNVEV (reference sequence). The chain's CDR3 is CASSFGGRNEQYF. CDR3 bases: TGTGCCAGCAGTTTCGGGGGAAGAAACGAGCAGTACTTC.

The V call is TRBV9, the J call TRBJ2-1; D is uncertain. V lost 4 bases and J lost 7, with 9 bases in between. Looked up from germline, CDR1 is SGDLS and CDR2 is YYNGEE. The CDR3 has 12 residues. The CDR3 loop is CASSPGGNEQFF. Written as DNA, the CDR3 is TGTGCCAGCAGCCCAGGTGGGAATGAGCAGTTCTTC. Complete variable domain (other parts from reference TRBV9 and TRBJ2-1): DSGVTQTPKHLITATGQRVTLRCSPRSGDLSVYWYQQSLDQGLQFLIQYYNGEERAKGNILERFSAQQFPDLHSELNLSSLELGDSALYFCASSPGGNEQFFGPGTRLTVL.

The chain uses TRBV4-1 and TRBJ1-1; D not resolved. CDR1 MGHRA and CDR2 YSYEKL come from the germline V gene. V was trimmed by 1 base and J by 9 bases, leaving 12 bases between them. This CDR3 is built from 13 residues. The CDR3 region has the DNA TGCGCCAGCAGCCAAGGGCGGGGAGAGAAAGCTTTCTTT. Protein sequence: CASSQGRGEKAFF.

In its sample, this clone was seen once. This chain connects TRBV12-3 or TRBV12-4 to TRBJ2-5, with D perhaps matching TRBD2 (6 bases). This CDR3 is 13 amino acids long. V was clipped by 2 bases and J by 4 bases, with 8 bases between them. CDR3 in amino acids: CASSLYGGETQYF. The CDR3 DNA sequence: TGTGCCAGCAGTTTATACGGGGGAGAGACCCAGTACTTC.

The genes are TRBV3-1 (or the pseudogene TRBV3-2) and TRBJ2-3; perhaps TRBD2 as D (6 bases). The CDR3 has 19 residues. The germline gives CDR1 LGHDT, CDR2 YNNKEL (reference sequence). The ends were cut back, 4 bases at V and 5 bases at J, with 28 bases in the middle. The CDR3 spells CASSRFRDSRIAERDTQYF. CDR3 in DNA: TGTGCCAGCAGCCGTTTCCGGGACTCCAGAATCGCAGAGAGAGATACGCAGTATTTT.

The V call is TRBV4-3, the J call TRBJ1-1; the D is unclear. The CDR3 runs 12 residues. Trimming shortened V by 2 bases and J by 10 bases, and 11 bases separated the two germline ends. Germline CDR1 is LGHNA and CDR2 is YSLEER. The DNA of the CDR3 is TGCGCCAGCAGCCAAATAGGAGGTGGAGCTTTCTTT. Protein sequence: CASSQIGGGAFF.

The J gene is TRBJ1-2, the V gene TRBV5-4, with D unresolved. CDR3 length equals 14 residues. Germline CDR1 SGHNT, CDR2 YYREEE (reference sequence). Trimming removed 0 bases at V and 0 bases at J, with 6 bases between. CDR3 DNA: TGTGCCAGCAGCTTGGGCCTTACTAACTATGGCTACACCTTC. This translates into CASSLGLTNYGYTF. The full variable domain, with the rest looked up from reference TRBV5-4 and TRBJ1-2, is ETGVTQSPTHLIKTRGQQVTLRCSSQSGHNTVSWYQQALGQGPQFIFQYYREEENGRGNFPPRFSGLQFPNYSSELNVNALELDDSALYLCASSLGLTNYGYTFGSGTRLTVV.

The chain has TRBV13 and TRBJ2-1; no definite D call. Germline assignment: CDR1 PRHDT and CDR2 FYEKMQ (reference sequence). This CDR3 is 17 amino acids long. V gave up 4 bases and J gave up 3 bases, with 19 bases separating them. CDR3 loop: CASSSRMVPQNYNEQFF. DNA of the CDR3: TGTGCCAGCAGCTCACGGATGGTACCACAAAACTACAATGAGCAGTTCTTC.

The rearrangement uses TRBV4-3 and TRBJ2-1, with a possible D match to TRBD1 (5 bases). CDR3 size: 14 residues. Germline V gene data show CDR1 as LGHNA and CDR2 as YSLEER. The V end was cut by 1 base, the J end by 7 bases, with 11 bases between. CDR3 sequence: CASSQARGRNEQFF. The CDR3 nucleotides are TGCGCCAGCAGCCAAGCTAGGGGCCGGAATGAGCAGTTCTTC.

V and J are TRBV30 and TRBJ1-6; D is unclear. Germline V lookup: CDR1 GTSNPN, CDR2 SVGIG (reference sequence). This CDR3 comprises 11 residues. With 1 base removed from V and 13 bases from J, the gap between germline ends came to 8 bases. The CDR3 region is CAWSALAPLHF. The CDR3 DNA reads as TGTGCCTGGAGTGCCCTCGCGCCCCTCCACTTT.

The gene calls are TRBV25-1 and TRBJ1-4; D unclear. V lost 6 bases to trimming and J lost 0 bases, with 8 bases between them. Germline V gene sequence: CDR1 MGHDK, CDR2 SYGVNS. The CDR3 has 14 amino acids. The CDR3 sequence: CASSHQATNEKLFF. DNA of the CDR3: TGTGCCAGCAGCCATCAGGCAACTAATGAAAAACTGTTTTTT.

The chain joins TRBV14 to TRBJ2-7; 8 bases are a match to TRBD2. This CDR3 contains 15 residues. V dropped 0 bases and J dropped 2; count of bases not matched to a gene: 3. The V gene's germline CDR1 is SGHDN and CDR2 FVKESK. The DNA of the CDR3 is TGTGCCAGCAGCCAAGAGCGGGGGGAAACCTACGAGCAGTACTTC. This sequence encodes CASSQERGETYEQYF.